The 6 T cell receptor beta chains reported below all come from one sample, sequenced in a study of OX40 agonist ivuxolimab in advanced cancers. Sequencing was performed with immunoSEQ multiplex PCR; in TCRdb, only in-frame clones are kept and a portion is missing. The sample has 60,000 to 85,000 clones, 94% seen once. The source material was CD4+ or CD8+ T cells sorted from blood, sampled in a trial of the OX40 agonist ivuxolimab. Receptors were obtained from an adult with an advanced solid tumor such as melanoma, head and neck, liver or kidney cancer.

The rearrangement links TRBV6-5 to TRBJ2-7; either TRBD1 or TRBD2 may fit D (5 bases each). CDR3 length equals 13 residues. V was cut by 6 bases and J by 8 bases, with 17 bases left in between. The germline V gene encodes CDR1 MNHEY and CDR2 SVGAGI. CDR3 residues: CASSSGAPEKQYF. CDR3 sequence (DNA): TGTGCCAGCAGCTCCGGGGCCCCGGAGAAGCAGTACTTC.

J is TRBJ2-7 and V is TRBV27, with D uncertain. Germline V gene sequence: CDR1 MNHEY, CDR2 SMNVEV (reference sequence). The CDR3 is 14 residues long. V was clipped by 6 bases and J by 5 bases, with 17 bases between them. The CDR3 spells CASSSGSPRNEQYF. The DNA for the CDR3 is TGTGCCAGCAGCTCAGGATCCCCTCGGAACGAGCAGTACTTC.

The chain recombines TRBV28 with TRBJ2-5; 9 bases agree with TRBD2. The CDR3 sequence is 19 residues long. Germline CDR1 is MDHEN and CDR2 is SYDVKM. V lost 2 bases and J lost 5; bases outside the gene matches: 18. The CDR3: CASSLETPSGGLAGETQYF. Written as DNA, the CDR3 is TGTGCCAGCAGTTTAGAAACGCCCTCCGGGGGACTAGCTGGGGAGACCCAGTACTTC.

The chain uses TRBV21-1 and TRBJ2-4; the table's TRBD2 call for D was not verified on the DNA. TRBV21-1 is described as a pseudogene. The length of the CDR3 is 18 residues. In DNA form, the CDR3 reads TGTGCCAGCAGCAATTACCTGGAGCGGGGAGGGGACAAAAACATTCAGTACTTC. Translated, it gives CASSNYLERGGDKNIQYF.

This chain joins TRBV4-3 and TRBJ2-1, with D possibly matching TRBD2 (5 bases). Germline assignment: CDR1 LGHNA and CDR2 YSLEER. Trimming took 4 bases from V and 0 from J, leaving 10 bases between them. The CDR3 consists of 15 residues. The CDR3 loop is CASSPLGSSYNEQFF. The CDR3 bases are TGCGCCAGCAGCCCACTAGGGTCCTCCTACAATGAGCAGTTCTTC.

The chain employs TRBV28 and TRBJ1-1; TRBD1 matches 9 bases. The germline gives CDR1 MDHEN, CDR2 SYDVKM. Germline trimming cut 3 bases from V and 4 bases from J; bases unmatched to any gene: 12. The CDR3 has 17 residues. The CDR3 spells CASSLFPPRTGVTEAFF. In nucleotides, the CDR3 is TGTGCCAGCAGTTTGTTCCCCCCCCGGACAGGGGTCACTGAAGCTTTCTTT. Full variable domain (rest looked up from reference TRBV28 and TRBJ1-1): DVKVTQSSRYLVKRTGEKVFLECVQDMDHENMFWYRQDPGLGLRLIYFSYDVKMKEKGDIPEGYSVSREKKERFSLILESASTNQTSMYLCASSLFPPRTGVTEAFFGQGTRLTVV.